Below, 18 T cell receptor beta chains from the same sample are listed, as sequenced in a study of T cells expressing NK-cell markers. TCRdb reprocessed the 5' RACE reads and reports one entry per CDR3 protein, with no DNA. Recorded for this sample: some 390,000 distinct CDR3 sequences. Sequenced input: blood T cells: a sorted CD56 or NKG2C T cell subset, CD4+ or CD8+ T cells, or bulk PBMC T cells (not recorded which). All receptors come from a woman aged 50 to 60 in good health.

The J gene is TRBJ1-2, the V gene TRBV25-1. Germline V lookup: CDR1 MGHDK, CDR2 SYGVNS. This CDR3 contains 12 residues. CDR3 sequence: CASRDSDYGYTF.

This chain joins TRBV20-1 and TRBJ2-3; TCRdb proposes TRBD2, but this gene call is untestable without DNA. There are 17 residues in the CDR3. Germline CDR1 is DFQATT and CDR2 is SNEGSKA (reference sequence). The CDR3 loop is CSASRDGSGSVTDTQYF.

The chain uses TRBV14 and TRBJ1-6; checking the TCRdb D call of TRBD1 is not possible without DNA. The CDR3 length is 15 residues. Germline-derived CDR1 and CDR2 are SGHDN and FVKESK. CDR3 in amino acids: CASSQSRGRNSPLHF.

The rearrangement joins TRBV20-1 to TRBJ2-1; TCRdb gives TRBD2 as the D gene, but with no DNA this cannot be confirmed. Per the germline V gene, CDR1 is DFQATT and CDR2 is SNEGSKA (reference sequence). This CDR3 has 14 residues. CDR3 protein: CSARRPTDYNEQFF.

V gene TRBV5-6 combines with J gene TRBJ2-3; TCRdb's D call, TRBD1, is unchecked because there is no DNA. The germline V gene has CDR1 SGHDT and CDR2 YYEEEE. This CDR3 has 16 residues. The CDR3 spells CASSFWETGKKDTQYF.

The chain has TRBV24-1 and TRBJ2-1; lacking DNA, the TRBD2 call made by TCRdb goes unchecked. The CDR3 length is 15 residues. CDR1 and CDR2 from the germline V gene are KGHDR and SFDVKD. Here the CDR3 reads CATSEAAGGLGEQFF.

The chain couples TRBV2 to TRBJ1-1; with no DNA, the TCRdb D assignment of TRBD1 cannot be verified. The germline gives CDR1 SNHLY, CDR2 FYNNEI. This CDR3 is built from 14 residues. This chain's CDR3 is CASRADRGNTEAFF.

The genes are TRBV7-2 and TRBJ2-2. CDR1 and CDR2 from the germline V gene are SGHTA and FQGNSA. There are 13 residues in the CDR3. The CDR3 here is CASSYRAAGELFF.

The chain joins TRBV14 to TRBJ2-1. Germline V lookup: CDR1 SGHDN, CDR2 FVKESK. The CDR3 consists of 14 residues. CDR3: CASSQDLLRNEQFF.

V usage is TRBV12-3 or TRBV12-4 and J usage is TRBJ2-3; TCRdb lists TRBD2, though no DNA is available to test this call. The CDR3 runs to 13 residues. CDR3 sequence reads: CASSEREGDTQYF.

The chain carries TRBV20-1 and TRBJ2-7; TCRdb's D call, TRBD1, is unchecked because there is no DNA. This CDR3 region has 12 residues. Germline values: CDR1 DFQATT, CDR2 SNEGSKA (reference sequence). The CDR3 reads CSADRGGYEQYF.

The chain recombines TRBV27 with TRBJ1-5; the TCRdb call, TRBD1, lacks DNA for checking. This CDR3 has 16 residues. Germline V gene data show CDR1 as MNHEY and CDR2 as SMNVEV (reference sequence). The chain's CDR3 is CASSLNWQGRNQPQHF.

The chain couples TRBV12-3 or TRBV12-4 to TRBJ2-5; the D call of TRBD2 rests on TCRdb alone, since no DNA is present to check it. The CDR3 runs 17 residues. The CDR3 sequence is CASTPGLAGGLQETQYF.

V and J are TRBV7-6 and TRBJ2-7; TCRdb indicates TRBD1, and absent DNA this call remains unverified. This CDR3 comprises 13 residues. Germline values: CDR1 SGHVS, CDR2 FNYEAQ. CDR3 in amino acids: CASSFPSGGEQYF.

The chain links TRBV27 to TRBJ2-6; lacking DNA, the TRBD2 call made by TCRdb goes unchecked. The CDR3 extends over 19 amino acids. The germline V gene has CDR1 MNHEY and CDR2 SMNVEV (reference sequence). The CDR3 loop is CASRGVLAGVPSGANVLTF.

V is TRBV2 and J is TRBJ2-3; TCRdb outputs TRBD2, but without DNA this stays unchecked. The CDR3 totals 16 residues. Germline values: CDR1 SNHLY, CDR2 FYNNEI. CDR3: CASRPLAGTALYTQYF.

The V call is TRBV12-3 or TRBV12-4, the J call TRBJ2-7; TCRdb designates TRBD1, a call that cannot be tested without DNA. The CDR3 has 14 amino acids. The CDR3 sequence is CASSLSNPVEEQYF.

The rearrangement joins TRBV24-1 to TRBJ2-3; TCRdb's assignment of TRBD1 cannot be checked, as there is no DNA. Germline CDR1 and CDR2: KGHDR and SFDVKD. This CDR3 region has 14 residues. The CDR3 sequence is CATSDPGTEDTQYF.